The rows below give T cell receptor beta chains drawn from one sample of a study of radiation and T cells in renal cell carcinoma. The repertoire was sequenced with immunoSEQ multiplex PCR; TCRdb's copy has only in-frame clones and lacks some. The data hold roughly 130,000 clones, with 80% to 90% observed a single time. This material consisted of blood, taken from a patient whose treatment included radiotherapy and nephrectomy. The receptors here all came from a woman aged 55-69 years with renal cell carcinoma. Each CDR3 is given with its conserved first and last residue. Fields, in order: clone size, J gene, V gene, CDR3 protein. Only some rows state a clone size, as once, few, many or a class for expanded clones.

abundance: -; j_gene: TRBJ1-5; v_gene: TRBV11-2; CDR3aa: CASSPHGGANNQPQHF
abundance: -; j_gene: TRBJ1-1; v_gene: TRBV11-2; CDR3aa: CASSPANTEAFF
abundance: few; j_gene: TRBJ1-1; v_gene: TRBV27; CDR3aa: CASTNRGSNTEAFF
abundance: -; j_gene: TRBJ1-5; v_gene: TRBV5-1; CDR3aa: CASSLAPTGGGQPQHF
abundance: -; j_gene: TRBJ1-2; v_gene: TRBV19; CDR3aa: CASSTGGSSYGYTF
abundance: -; j_gene: TRBJ2-2; v_gene: TRBV27; CDR3aa: CASSLFPGTGELFF
abundance: -; j_gene: TRBJ2-2; v_gene: TRBV4-3; CDR3aa: CASSQDPRTGELFF
abundance: -; j_gene: TRBJ2-7; v_gene: TRBV28; CDR3aa: CASAGQGIVYEQYF
abundance: once; j_gene: TRBJ1-3; v_gene: TRBV19; CDR3aa: CASISAASGNTIYF
abundance: -; j_gene: TRBJ2-3; v_gene: TRBV15; CDR3aa: CATSNFADTQYF
abundance: -; j_gene: TRBJ1-1; v_gene: TRBV30; CDR3aa: CAGSGQARTEAFF
abundance: -; j_gene: TRBJ2-5; v_gene: TRBV9; CDR3aa: CASSVWTGSFEETQYF
abundance: -; j_gene: -; v_gene: TRBV2; CDR3aa: CASRQPPNYEQYF
abundance: -; j_gene: TRBJ2-1; v_gene: TRBV5-1; CDR3aa: CASSLGLANEQFF